This T cell receptor (beta chain) originates from a study of beta chain features in type 1 diabetes. Study-wide findings and caveats: When Type 1 diabetes patients were examined, their TCRB CDR3s proved moderately but significantly shorter in all four CD4+ subsets.

Germline lookup yields CDR1 MDHEN and CDR2 SYDVKM. The V and J ends lost 6 bases and 4 bases, in that order; junction bases with no gene match: 7. This CDR3 region has 14 residues. Sequenced material consisted of expressed TCRB transcripts (all of the isolated RNA was reverse transcribed). Profiling relied on immunoSEQ multiplex PCR, and the TCRdb table lists in-frame clones only, not all of them. The sample has about 370,000 clones, 8% to 10% seen once. Comment on this clone: Antigen: not known.

The sequencing input was central memory CD4+ T cells from blood. This receptor was obtained from a man under 40 with type 1 diabetes. The chain joins TRBV28 to TRBJ2-5; 8 bases map to TRBD1. This CDR3 is CASRPTTGGETQYF. CDR3 in DNA: TGTGCCAGCAGGCCCACAACAGGGGGAGAGACCCAGTACTTC. Full variable domain (missing parts from reference TRBV28 and TRBJ2-5): DVKVTQSSRYLVKRTGEKVFLECVQDMDHENMFWYRQDPGLGLRLIYFSYDVKMKEKGDIPEGYSVSREKKERFSLILESASTNQTSMYLCASRPTTGGETQYFGPGTRLLVL.